This TCR beta chain was sequenced in a study of OX40 agonist ivuxolimab in advanced cancers. About the full investigation: Ivuxolimab was an agonistic, fully human IgG2 monoclonal antibody directed against OX40 (CD134), a costimulatory receptor. Patients were allowed to have had prior anti-PD-1, anti-PD-L1 or anti-CTLA-4 therapy, and approximately 39% of the dose-escalation patients had been treated with checkpoint inhibitors. The monotherapy dose-escalation portion (N = 52 patients) of the phase I ivuxolimab trial is reported in the paper. Intravenous ivuxolimab was administered to patients every 2 weeks at six dose levels: 0.01, 0.1, 0.3, 1.5, 3 and 10 mg/kg. A male proportion of around 81% and a mean age of approximately 61 years, ranging from about 20 to 79, were recorded for the dose-escalation cohort. Of the roughly 54 patients in dose escalation, 19 had hepatocellular carcinoma, some 15 had melanoma, 9 had renal cell carcinoma and 9 had head and neck cancer. Peripheral TCRbeta sequencing was intended to test whether TCR sequence diversity was altered and clonal T-cell expansion was caused by ivuxolimab. Partial responses were achieved by three dose-escalation patients, of whom one had hepatocellular carcinoma and two had cutaneous melanoma.

The table lists this clone with a few counts. The specificity of this receptor is unknown. Base-call qualities are not available, and no considerably larger clone is one nucleotide away. To sequence the TCRbeta CDR3 region, genomic DNA was isolated from the sorted cells. TCRbeta CDR3 regions were sequenced using the immunoSEQ Assay. In its TCRdb copy, this immuneACCESS table keeps in-frame sequences only and misses some clones. Where compared with another copy, unresolved V genes explain less than half of these, and the others have no known cause. The table for this sample lists tens of thousands of clones; 85% to 90% of them were counted only once. The ten largest account for 1.5% to 2.5% of the sample. V is clipped by 1 base and J by 0 bases, and the sequence between their germline boundaries is 13 bases long. The germline V gene provides CDR1 SGHDN and CDR2 FVKESK. Taken from cysteine to phenylalanine, the CDR3 has 18 residues. The entry retains the CDR3 DNA only, 54 bases that are in frame from base 1.

The paper as a whole reports these results and caveats: At doses of 0.1 to 3.0 mg/kg, clonal expansion of both CD4+ and CD8+ T cells in blood was seen between baseline and week 6. After ivuxolimab, CD8+ T cells had more expanded clones than CD4+ T cells on average. Low levels of normalized T-cell clonal expansion were also seen in some nonresponding patients. Which antigens the clonally expanded peripheral T cells were specific for was not determined. In the 0.1-3.0 mg/kg groups, partial responders had among the lowest normalized peripheral clonal expansion, particularly in CD8+ T cells.

Patients with a history of autoimmune disease or receiving systemic immunosuppression were excluded from the trial. In every dose cohort, peripheral blood was drawn for TCR sequencing at baseline, cycle 4 day 1, and cycle 7 day 1. The samples were drawn from a first-in-human, open-label, multicenter phase I dose-escalation trial of ivuxolimab. The trial enrolled adults with locally advanced or metastatic head and neck squamous cell, hepatocellular, melanoma or renal cell carcinoma. Before TCR sequencing, CD4+ T cells and CD8+ T cells were sorted from peripheral blood as separate populations. The chain is made from TRBV14 and TRBJ2-6, with the D gene not confidently named. The sample in question was CD4+ or CD8+ T cells sorted from blood, obtained in a trial of the OX40 agonist ivuxolimab. The receptor was isolated from an adult with an advanced solid tumor such as melanoma, head and neck, liver or kidney cancer. The nucleotides are TGTGCCAGCAGCCAAGGGCTAGGGCCGAGCTCTGGGGCCAACGTCCTGACTTTC. This gives the protein CASSQGLGPSSGANVLTF.